This TCR beta chain came from a study of B cell selection in AIRE deficiency. Broader study findings: Roughly 31% of healthy-donor shared Treg TCRbeta sequences appeared in patient Tconv cells.

Notes on this clone: What it binds is not known.

The regulatory T cell sort gate was CD4+CD25hiCD127low/negative. Produced via immunoSEQ multiplex PCR; TCRdb's table is partial and in-frame only. The top ten clones hold roughly 1.3% of a sample with about 22,000 clones, 85% to 95% of them seen once. Germline V CDR1 and CDR2: LNHDA, SQIVND (reference sequence). CDR3 size: 13 residues. With 1 base removed from V and 6 bases from J, the gap between germline ends came to 9 bases. This sequence was found in a human donor in good health. Sequenced sample: CD4+CD25+ Tregs sorted from PBMCs. V and J are TRBV19 and TRBJ1-1; perhaps TRBD1 as D (5 bases). The CDR3 loop reads CASSIGGDAEAFF. CDR3 DNA: TGTGCCAGTAGTATAGGGGGCGACGCTGAAGCTTTCTTT.